The 7 T cell receptor beta chains below were found in one sample sequenced in a study of T-cell memory formation after mild COVID-19. Via MiXCR, TCRdb re-called the 5' RACE reads, giving one row per CDR3 protein. The table includes fewer than 650,000 distinct CDR3 sequences, roughly a sixth detected once. The sample consisted of PBMCs or a T cell subset sorted from them (not recorded which). The receptors shown here come from an adult woman who had mild COVID-19 (a few samples of this study predate the infection). Cell type and time point are not known.

The chain joins TRBV6-2 or TRBV6-3 to TRBJ1-5; perhaps TRBD1 as D (5 bases). The CDR3 totals 15 residues. Trimming removed 4 bases from V and 4 bases from J, with 14 bases in between. CDR1 and CDR2 (germline): MNHEY, SVGEGT. CDR3 loop: CASSLSGVSNQPQHF. As DNA, the CDR3 is TGTGCCAGCAGTTTATCGGGGGTCAGTAATCAGCCCCAGCATTTT.

The gene calls are TRBV4-3 and TRBJ1-2; 7 positions agree with TRBD1. Looked up from germline, CDR1 is LGHNA and CDR2 is YSLEER. The V segment lost 4 bases and the J segment 7 bases; nucleotides outside the gene matches: 6. CDR3 length equals 13 residues. The CDR3 DNA follows: TGCGCCAGCAGCCGAGGGGGCTGGGGTGGCTACACCTTC. Protein: CASSRGGWGGYTF.

The genes are TRBV4-2 and TRBJ2-7; 14 bases agree with TRBD2. CDR3 size: 16 residues. Germline CDR1 is LGHNA and CDR2 is YNFKEQ. After removal of 4 bases from V and 4 bases from J, the junction contained 6 bases not matched to a gene. The CDR3 DNA reads as TGTGCCAGCAGCCCGGGACTAGCGGGAGTTTTATACGAGCAGTACTTC. Translated, it gives CASSPGLAGVLYEQYF.

This chain connects TRBV7-9 to TRBJ1-2; TRBD1 might be the D (5 bases). The germline V gene encodes CDR1 SEHNR and CDR2 FQNEAQ (reference sequence). The CDR3 has 14 residues. V lost 4 bases and J 4 bases, leaving 13 bases between the germline ends. The DNA of the CDR3 is TGTGCCAGCAGCTCAGTGGGGACTTCCTATGGCTACACCTTC. Translation: CASSSVGTSYGYTF.

This clonotype was seen more than once but under ten times. The chain links TRBV24-1 to TRBJ2-3; D remains ambiguous. Germline values: CDR1 KGHDR, CDR2 SFDVKD. The CDR3 extends over 16 amino acids. Trimming removed 0 bases from V and 1 base from J, with 10 bases in between. The CDR3 spells CATSDLERVGTDTQYF. As DNA, the CDR3 is TGTGCCACCAGTGATTTGGAAAGGGTCGGCACAGATACGCAGTATTTT.

The chain joins TRBV7-9 to TRBJ2-1; D remains unclear. V lost 5 bases and J lost 5, with 10 bases in between. There are 13 residues in the CDR3. The germline V gene has CDR1 SEHNR and CDR2 FQNEAQ (reference sequence). CDR3 nucleotide sequence: TGTGCCAGCAGCGCGTTTCTCAACAATGAGCAGTTCTTC. As protein: CASSAFLNNEQFF.

V gene TRBV4-2 combines with J gene TRBJ2-1; no definite D call. The length of the CDR3 is 14 residues. Between the trimmed V and J ends, which lost 4 bases and 8 bases, there was a span of 15 bases. Germline V gene lookup returns CDR1 LGHNA and CDR2 YNFKEQ. The CDR3 sequence: CASSLLASSYEQFF. CDR3 sequence (DNA): TGTGCCAGCAGCCTCCTTGCCTCCTCCTATGAGCAGTTCTTC.